The rows below give T cell receptor beta chains drawn from one sample of a study of blood T cell repertoires in COVID-19. The table came from immunoSEQ multiplex PCR; TCRdb's copy has only in-frame clones and leaves some out. The sample includes tens of thousands of clones, approximately 82% of them seen just once. The sequenced sample was peripheral blood. The receptor set was obtained from a human donor in a cohort sampled during active or convalescent COVID-19. CDR3s include the opening cysteine and the closing phenylalanine or tryptophan. Each record gives: J gene, V gene, clone size, D gene, CDR3 DNA, CDR3 protein. A D gene is named only where the DNA matches it firmly. For some rows the clone size is stated as once, few or many, or as a class when expanded; others skip it.

TRBJ2-4	TRBV7-8	NA	TRBD1	TGTGCCAGCAGCCTACTTTTGGGACAGGGAGAGAAAAACATTCAGTACTTC	CASSLLLGQGEKNIQYF
TRBJ1-6	TRBV4-3	NA	TRBD1	TGCGCCAGCAGCCGCCGGGACAGGGGAACACCCCTCCACTTT	CASSRRDRGTPLHF
TRBJ1-1	TRBV7-3	NA	NA	TGTGCCAGCAGCTTAGGGGGAGGCACTGAAGCTTTCTTT	CASSLGGGTEAFF
TRBJ1-2	TRBV15	once	NA	TGTGCCACCAGCAGAGATTTGACAGACTATGGCTACACCTTC	CATSRDLTDYGYTF
TRBJ1-5	TRBV19	NA	TRBD1	TGTGCCAGTAGTAGGGGGACAGGGGGCCCCCAGCCCCAGCATTTT	CASSRGTGGPQPQHF
TRBJ2-2	TRBV9	NA	TRBD1	TGTGCCAGCAGCGTTTCGGGACAGGCGGGTACCGGGGAGCTGTTTTTT	CASSVSGQAGTGELFF
TRBJ2-2	TRBV11-2	NA	NA	TGTGCCAGCAGCTTATTACGGGGTCCGAACACCGGGGAGCTGTTTTTT	CASSLLRGPNTGELFF
TRBJ1-1	TRBV9	few	TRBD1	TGTGCCAGCAGCCCGACAGGGGGCGGGTCGCCTACTGAAGCTTTCTTT	CASSPTGGGSPTEAFF
TRBJ1-5	TRBV7-2	NA	NA	TGTGCCAGCAGCTTACCCCCGGACAGCACTAATCAGCCCCAGCATTTT	CASSLPPDSTNQPQHF
TRBJ1-2	TRBV19	NA	NA	TGTGCCAGTAGTACGAATAACAGGGATGGCTACACCTTC	CASSTNNRDGYTF
TRBJ2-5	TRBV2	NA	NA	TGTGCCAGCAGTGACGGGTGGGGCGGGGAGGAGACCCAGTACTTC	CASSDGWGGEETQYF
TRBJ2-7	TRBV4-3	once	TRBD2	TGCGCCAGCAGCCAAGATCATGGGCGGGGGGGCGTCTACGAGCTGTACTTC	CASSQDHGRGGVYELYF
TRBJ1-5	TRBV7-9	NA	NA	TGTGCCAGCAGCCCTAAGGCAGGGAATAGCAATCAGCCCCAGCATTTT	CASSPKAGNSNQPQHF
TRBJ2-7	TRBV27	NA	NA	TGTGCCAGCAGTTTATCCGGCTACGAGCAGTACTTC	CASSLSGYEQYF
TRBJ2-2	TRBV4-1	NA	NA	TGCGCCAGCAGCCAAGAGGAGGCCACCGGGGAGCTGTTTTTT	CASSQEEATGELFF
TRBJ2-7	TRBV5-5	NA	TRBD1	TGTGCCAGCAGCCCCTCTTCCGGGACAGGGAGCTGGCCGGGCGAGCAGTACTTC	CASSPSSGTGSWPGEQYF
TRBJ2-5	TRBV5-1	NA	NA	TGCGCCAGCAGACAAGGGGGGGTTCAAGAGACCCAGTACTTC	CASRQGGVQETQYF
TRBJ2-7	TRBV2	NA	NA	TGTGCCAGCAGACCCAGGGGTTACAACGAGCAGTACTTC	CASRPRGYNEQYF
TRBJ2-2	TRBV5-8	NA	NA	TGTGCCAGCAGCTTGAAAGCTAGCTTGAACACCGGGGAGCTGTTTTTT	CASSLKASLNTGELFF
TRBJ1-5	TRBV6-6	NA	NA	TGTGCCAGCAGTTTTCGGGATCAGCCCCAGCATTTT	CASSFRDQPQHF
TRBJ1-1	TRBV5-4	once	TRBD1	TGTGCCAGCAGCGTCATCAGTTACAGGGGGCATGCTTTCTTT	CASSVISYRGHAFF
TRBJ1-5	TRBV19	NA	NA	TGTGCCAGTAGCCTTGGACACCAGAATCAGCCCCAGCATTTT	CASSLGHQNQPQHF
TRBJ1-2	TRBV5-1	NA	TRBD1	TGCGCCAGCAGCTCAGGACAGGGGCTGGGCTATGGCTACACCTTC	CASSSGQGLGYGYTF
TRBJ1-2	TRBV10-1	few	NA	TGCGCCAACTTCAGGGTTTCCCTGAGCTACACCTTC	CANFRVSLSYTF
TRBJ2-4	TRBV19	NA	TRBD1	TGTGCCAGTAGGTCGACAGGGAAGAACATTCAGTACTTC	CASRSTGKNIQYF
TRBJ1-2	TRBV2	NA	NA	TGTGCCAGCATGCGGATTAACTATGGCTACACCTTC	CASMRINYGYTF
TRBJ2-5	TRBV4-3	NA	TRBD1	TGCGCCAGCAGCGAGACTGGGACAGCGGTTCAAGAGACCCAGTACTTC	CASSETGTAVQETQYF
TRBJ2-2	TRBV4-3	NA	TRBD1	TGCGCCAGCAGCCAAGGTCTTGGGACAGGCTATAACACCGGGGAGCTGTTTTTT	CASSQGLGTGYNTGELFF
TRBJ1-1	TRBV3-1/TRBV3-2	NA	TRBD1	TGTGCCAGCAGCCAAGACCCGGCAGGGGGCTGGTCTGAAGCTTTCTTT	CASSQDPAGGWSEAFF
TRBJ1-4	TRBV24-1	NA	NA	TGTGCCACCAGTGATTTAGGGGGGGGTGCAACTAATGAAAAACTGTTTTTT	CATSDLGGGATNEKLFF
TRBJ2-2	TRBV11-2	NA	NA	TGTGCCAGCAGCTTAGATTCAGGACAAAGGGTCGGGGAGCTGTTTTTT	CASSLDSGQRVGELFF
TRBJ1-2	TRBV19	NA	TRBD1	TGTGCCAGTAGTATAGGTCCAGGGGGCGCCTATGGCTACACCTTC	CASSIGPGGAYGYTF
TRBJ2-7	TRBV5-6	NA	NA	TGTGCCAGCAGCTTGGAGCCGAGCTCCTACGAGCAGTACTTC	CASSLEPSSYEQYF
TRBJ2-2	TRBV25-1	once	NA	TGTGCCAGCAGTGACTCGAGAAACACCGGGGAGCTGTTTTTT	CASSDSRNTGELFF
TRBJ1-2	TRBV5-4	NA	NA	TGTGCCAGCAGCTCTCGACAGGCCCCCCCTGGCTACACCTTC	CASSSRQAPPGYTF
TRBJ2-7	TRBV6-2/TRBV6-3	NA	TRBD1	TGTGCCAGCAGTTACGGGGACAGGGGCGGTTACGAGCAGTACTTC	CASSYGDRGGYEQYF
TRBJ2-1	TRBV11-2	NA	TRBD2	TGTGCCAGCAGGTCCGGGACTAGCGGATACAATGAGCAGTTCTTC	CASRSGTSGYNEQFF
TRBJ1-5	TRBV9	NA	TRBD1	TGTGCCAGCAGCCGGGACAGACACAATCAGCCCCAGCATTTT	CASSRDRHNQPQHF
TRBJ1-6	TRBV7-2	once	NA	TGTGCCAGCAGCCCAAAGACAGTGAGTGTGGGTTCACCCCTCCACTTT	CASSPKTVSVGSPLHF
TRBJ1-3	TRBV5-1	NA	NA	TGCGCCAGCAGCTTGGGAATCTCCCCCGGTGGAAACACCATATATTTT	CASSLGISPGGNTIYF